Listed below are T cell receptor beta chains from one sample, sequenced in a study of Tregs in tolerant kidney transplant recipients. Clones were sequenced by immunoSEQ multiplex PCR, and TCRdb holds only the in-frame ones, with some missing. The sample carries over 50,000 clones, around four fifths recorded once. The sample taken for sequencing was CD4+ T cells from blood. The receptors here all came from a human donor in good health. The CDR3 runs from the conserved cysteine through the conserved F or W. Fields, in order: J gene, D gene, V gene, clone size, CDR3 length, CDR3 protein, CDR3 DNA. The D gene is left open where the match is weak. Clone size appears in some rows only: once, few, many, or a class for an expanded clone.

>TRBJ2-1|.|TRBV7-6|.|13
CASSLRLGNEQFF
TGTGCCAGCAGCTTGAGACTTGGCAATGAGCAGTTCTTC
>TRBJ1-4|.|TRBV5-1|.|14
CASSFGGLNEKLFF
TGCGCCAGCAGCTTTGGGGGGTTGAATGAAAAACTGTTTTTT
>TRBJ1-1|.|TRBV7-9|.|14
CASSNQAGYTEAFF
TGTGCCAGCAGCAATCAGGCAGGGTACACTGAAGCTTTCTTT
>TRBJ1-2|.|TRBV23-1|.|14
CASSQPDGGRGYTF
TGCGCCAGCAGTCAACCGGATGGGGGACGAGGCTACACCTTC
>TRBJ2-2|.|TRBV2|.|17
CASSEASAGPRTGELFF
TGTGCCAGCAGTGAAGCATCTGCGGGGCCGAGGACCGGGGAGCTGTTTTTT
>TRBJ2-7|.|TRBV5-1|.|16
CASSLDNRVFAYEQYF
TGCGCCAGCAGCTTGGATAACAGGGTGTTCGCCTACGAGCAGTACTTC
>TRBJ2-7|TRBD1|TRBV25-1|.|14
CASRPTGGTYEQYF
TGTGCCAGCAGGCCGACAGGGGGTACCTACGAGCAGTACTTC
>TRBJ1-2|.|TRBV7-3|.|16
CASSPSGSEPNYGYTF
TGTGCCAGCAGCCCCTCTGGTTCAGAACCTAACTATGGCTACACCTTC
>TRBJ2-2|TRBD1|TRBV30|few|17
CAWTQLDRGSNTGELFF
TGTGCCTGGACCCAACTGGACAGGGGTTCGAACACCGGGGAGCTGTTTTTT
>TRBJ1-2|.|TRBV30|.|14
CAPDPLRGTYGYTF
TGTGCCCCCGACCCCCTGCGGGGTACCTATGGCTACACCTTC
>TRBJ2-1|TRBD2|TRBV7-7|.|18
CASSWVPGLAGSYNEQFF
TGTGCCAGCAGCTGGGTCCCGGGACTAGCGGGGTCCTACAATGAGCAGTTCTTC
>TRBJ2-1|.|TRBV7-5|.|15
CARSAGTGGTFEQFF
TGTGCCAGAAGCGCCGGGACAGGGGGGACGTTTGAGCAGTTCTTC
>TRBJ2-2|.|TRBV15|few|13
CATSSLYTGELFF
TGTGCCACCAGCAGTCTCTACACCGGGGAGCTGTTTTTT
>TRBJ2-1|TRBD2|TRBV4-2|.|16
CASSQGASGRWNEQFF
TGTGCCAGCAGCCAAGGGGCTAGCGGGAGGTGGAATGAGCAGTTCTTC
>TRBJ2-1|TRBD2|TRBV27|.|19
CASSPIQGLAGGMNHEQFF
TGTGCCAGCAGTCCAATCCAGGGGCTAGCGGGAGGTATGAACCATGAGCAGTTCTTC
>TRBJ2-7|.|TRBV7-2|.|13
CASSSATGYEQYF
TGTGCCAGCAGCTCCGCCACAGGCTACGAGCAGTACTTC
>TRBJ2-7|.|TRBV10-3|.|14
CAIREGISTHEQYF
TGTGCCATCAGAGAGGGGATTTCGACCCACGAGCAGTACTTC